This T cell receptor (beta chain) came from a study of shared clonotypes between healthy human individuals. Study outcomes and limitations: Naive subsets typically showed greater estimated richness than memory subsets.

Sequenced by immunoSEQ multiplex PCR; TCRdb stores in-frame clones only, minus some. The repertoire includes about 1.5 million clones, roughly 97% of them detected once, and approximately 1.1% sits in the top ten. With respect to this clone: Its antigen is currently unknown.

The receptor's source is a man younger than 45 in good health. Sequencing input: naive CD4+ T cells sorted from blood. Subset: CD45RA+ positively selected.

CDR3 bases: TGCGCCAGCAGCCAAGACGGAGGGCAAGAGTACGAGCAGTACTTC. It encodes CASSQDGGQEYEQYF. The chain employs TRBV4-3 and TRBJ2-7, with D possibly TRBD2 on 6 matching bases. This CDR3 region has 15 residues. V dropped 0 bases and J dropped 4 bases, with 13 bases sitting between them. The germline gives CDR1 LGHNA, CDR2 YSLEER.